The clone carrying this T cell receptor (beta chain) was recorded many times. Its specificity is not known. This sample stems from a study of human T cells and chemical hapten exposure. Study at large: Patch tests put 0.01% DPC on the upper back, read at 6 days. The patients, most of them female, presented with alopecia areata, totalis or universalis. Per-sample TCR yield variation was attributed mainly to small pooled library volume differences. Study observations and caveats: The donor cohort had alopecia, so its immune response may not match that of healthy people.

TCRdb ran MiXCR on the RACE reads and lists one entry per CDR3 protein. This table has 35,000 to 55,000 distinct CDR3 sequences, 9.5% to 10% appearing once. Time point here: patch test 2, 6 weeks after DPC sensitization. Treatment defined: therapeutic diphenylcyclopropenone sensitization with weekly scalp DPC. Total RNA was isolated from whole blood that had not been fractionated. CDR3 size: 15 residues. V was pared by 4 bases and J by 5 bases, with 14 bases between. The germline CDR1 and CDR2 sequences are KGHDR and SFDVKD. The source material was whole blood, sampled in connection with sensitization to the hapten diphenylcyclopropenone (DPC). V usage is TRBV24-1 and J usage is TRBJ2-1; TRBD1 or TRBD2 may be the D gene (5 bases each). This receptor was identified in a woman aged 25 to 39 with alopecia areata. Some clones in this sample may be carry-over from other donors' samples. The DNA for the CDR3 is TGTGCCACCAGTGAACCGGGACGAGTCGACAATGAGCAGTTCTTC. Its translation: CATSEPGRVDNEQFF.